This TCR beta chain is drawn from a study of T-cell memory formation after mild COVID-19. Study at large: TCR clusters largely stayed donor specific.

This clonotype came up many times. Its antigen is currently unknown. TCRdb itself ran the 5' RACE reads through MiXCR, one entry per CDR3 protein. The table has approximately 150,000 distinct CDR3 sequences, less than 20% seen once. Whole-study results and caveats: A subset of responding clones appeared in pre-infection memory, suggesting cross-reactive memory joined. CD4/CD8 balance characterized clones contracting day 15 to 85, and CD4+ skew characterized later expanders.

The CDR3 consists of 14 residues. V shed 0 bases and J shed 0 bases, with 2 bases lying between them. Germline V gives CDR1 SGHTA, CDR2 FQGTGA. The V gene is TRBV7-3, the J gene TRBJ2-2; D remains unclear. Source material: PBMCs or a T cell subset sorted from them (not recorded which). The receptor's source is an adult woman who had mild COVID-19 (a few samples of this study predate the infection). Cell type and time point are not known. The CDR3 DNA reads TGTGCCAGCAGCTTAACCGCGAACACCGGGGAGCTGTTTTTT. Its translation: CASSLTANTGELFF.